This section outlines one T cell receptor beta chain sequence together with its context. The sample originates from a study of blood T cell repertoires in COVID-19. Here immunoSEQ multiplex PCR was the method, and the copy in TCRdb shows in-frame clones only, minus some. The sample has 300,000 to 400,000 clones; around nine tenths are singletons. This receptor was taken from a woman aged 25 to 39 with acute COVID-19. The sequenced sample was PBMCs or T cells enriched from blood (not recorded which).

CDR3 loop: CAWSLPTTMNTEAFF. CDR3 nucleotide sequence: TGTGCCTGGAGTTTACCGACAACCATGAACACTGAAGCTTTCTTT. The V gene is TRBV30, the J gene TRBJ1-1; no clear D gene. Germline CDR1 is GTSNPN and CDR2 is SVGIG (reference sequence). The CDR3 runs to 15 residues. V lost 2 bases and J 0 bases, leaving 13 bases between the germline ends.